The clone carrying this T cell receptor beta chain was seen more than once but under ten times. The antigen remains undetermined. The sample belongs to a study of spatial heterogeneity in lung cancer. Study overall: Each time, sequencing found more beta-chain sequences than alpha-chain sequences. Study-wide results and limits: Ubiquitous expanded tumor TCRs were observed in blood more at resection than follow-up.

Indicated time point: sample taken at primary tumor resection. Samples were donated by 72 untreated early-stage non-small cell lung cancer patients. MiXCR, run by TCRdb on the 5' RACE reads, gives a single entry per CDR3 protein. The table includes tens of thousands of distinct CDR3 sequences, 9.5% to 15% detected once. The CDR3 is made up of 13 amino acids. CDR1 is SQVTM, CDR2 ANQGSEA, per germline. The V end lost 6 bases, the J end lost 1 base, and 12 bases lay between the germline ends. V gene TRBV29-1 combines with J gene TRBJ2-5; possibly TRBD1 or TRBD2 for D (5 bases each). This sample comprised PBMCs, obtained at surgery. The TCR originated in a male donor with early-stage non-small cell lung cancer. The CDR3 DNA follows: TGCAGCGTCGGACACGGAGGCCAAGAGACCCAGTACTTC. Translation gives CSVGHGGQETQYF.